Listed below are T cell receptor beta chains from one sample, sequenced in a study of shared clonotypes between healthy human individuals. Clones were read by immunoSEQ multiplex PCR, and TCRdb kept only the in-frame ones, dropping some. The table has 2,500,000 or so clones, roughly 93% seen once. Sequencing input: naive CD4+ T cells from PBMCs. All receptors come from a man aged 18 to 29 in good health. Some clones in this sample may be carry-over from other donors' samples. Both conserved end residues are part of each CDR3. Each record gives: CDR3 protein, CDR3 DNA, V gene, clone size, D gene, J gene. The D gene is left open where the match is weak. Only part of the rows carry a size: once, few, many, or a class if the clone is expanded.

CDR3aa: CASRRQGSFADTQYF; CDR3nt: TGTGCCAGCAGAAGACAGGGGTCGTTTGCAGATACGCAGTATTTT; v_gene: TRBV6-5; abundance: -; d_gene: TRBD1; j_gene: TRBJ2-3
CDR3aa: CASKLAGVNTGELFF; CDR3nt: TGTGCCAGTAAGCTAGCGGGAGTTAACACCGGGGAGCTGTTTTTT; v_gene: TRBV2; abundance: -; d_gene: TRBD2; j_gene: TRBJ2-2
CDR3aa: CASSQGLSEYNEQFF; CDR3nt: TGTGCCAGCAGCCAGGGACTATCCGAATACAATGAGCAGTTCTTC; v_gene: TRBV5-6; abundance: -; d_gene: TRBD2; j_gene: TRBJ2-1
CDR3aa: CASSRSYEQYF; CDR3nt: TGTGCCAGCAGCCGGTCCTACGAGCAGTACTTC; v_gene: TRBV6-6; abundance: -; d_gene: -; j_gene: TRBJ2-7
CDR3aa: CASSEAVNPRYF; CDR3nt: TGTGCCAGCAGTGAAGCAGTGAACCCAAGGTACTTC; v_gene: TRBV2; abundance: -; d_gene: -; j_gene: TRBJ2-4
CDR3aa: CASSLGMGSPLHF; CDR3nt: TGTGCCAGCAGTTTAGGGATGGGGTCACCCCTCCACTTT; v_gene: TRBV6-5; abundance: -; d_gene: -; j_gene: TRBJ1-6
CDR3aa: CASVGVTSSTGELFF; CDR3nt: TGTGCCAGCGTTGGAGTCACTAGTTCCACCGGGGAGCTGTTTTTT; v_gene: TRBV2; abundance: once; d_gene: -; j_gene: TRBJ2-2
CDR3aa: CASSGKGPNTGELFF; CDR3nt: TGTGCCAGCAGCGGCAAGGGACCGAACACCGGGGAGCTGTTTTTT; v_gene: TRBV9; abundance: -; d_gene: -; j_gene: TRBJ2-2
CDR3aa: CASSIAGGRGYTF; CDR3nt: TGTGCCAGCAGTATCGCGGGGGGACGTGGCTACACCTTC; v_gene: TRBV28; abundance: -; d_gene: -; j_gene: TRBJ1-2
CDR3aa: CATMQNLILYEQFF; CDR3nt: TGTGCCACCATGCAAAACCTAATTCTGTATGAGCAGTTCTTC; v_gene: TRBV28; abundance: -; d_gene: -; j_gene: TRBJ2-1
CDR3aa: CASSLGTLGNTEAFF; CDR3nt: TGTGCCAGCAGTTTAGGGACTTTGGGGAACACTGAAGCTTTCTTT; v_gene: TRBV28; abundance: -; d_gene: -; j_gene: TRBJ1-1
CDR3aa: CATSRGVSGKYSGANVLTF; CDR3nt: TGTGCCACCAGCAGAGGCGTGTCCGGAAAATACTCTGGGGCCAACGTCCTGACTTTC; v_gene: TRBV15; abundance: -; d_gene: -; j_gene: TRBJ2-6
CDR3aa: CASLKTESYEQYF; CDR3nt: TGTGCCAGCCTAAAGACAGAATCCTACGAGCAGTACTTC; v_gene: TRBV25-1; abundance: -; d_gene: -; j_gene: TRBJ2-7
CDR3aa: CASSTLGQGVSYEQYF; CDR3nt: TGTGCCAGTAGTACCCTGGGACAGGGGGTCTCCTACGAGCAGTACTTC; v_gene: TRBV19; abundance: -; d_gene: TRBD1; j_gene: TRBJ2-7
CDR3aa: CASSRGVEGVYEQYF; CDR3nt: TGTGCCAGCTCACGAGGCGTCGAGGGGGTTTACGAGCAGTACTTC; v_gene: TRBV18; abundance: once; d_gene: -; j_gene: TRBJ2-7
CDR3aa: CASSSSFGELFF; CDR3nt: TGTGCCAGCAGCTCCTCGTTCGGGGAGCTGTTTTTT; v_gene: TRBV7-2; abundance: -; d_gene: -; j_gene: TRBJ2-2
CDR3aa: CASSLAGFRDQPQHF; CDR3nt: TGTGCCAGCAGTTTGGCGGGGTTCCGGGATCAGCCCCAGCATTTT; v_gene: TRBV28; abundance: few; d_gene: -; j_gene: TRBJ1-5
CDR3aa: CASSPGYEQYF; CDR3nt: TGTGCCAGCAGCCCGGGCTACGAGCAGTACTTC; v_gene: TRBV5-5; abundance: -; d_gene: -; j_gene: TRBJ2-7
CDR3aa: CASSPLSGVADTEAFF; CDR3nt: TGTGCCAGCTCGCCCCTTTCAGGGGTGGCGGACACTGAAGCTTTCTTT; v_gene: TRBV18; abundance: -; d_gene: -; j_gene: TRBJ1-1
CDR3aa: CASREQAYTEAFF; CDR3nt: TGTGCCAGCAGGGAACAGGCCTACACTGAAGCTTTCTTT; v_gene: TRBV6-6; abundance: few; d_gene: -; j_gene: TRBJ1-1
CDR3aa: CASNGIASSGANVLTF; CDR3nt: TGTGCCAGCAACGGGATAGCGAGCTCTGGGGCCAACGTCCTGACTTTC; v_gene: TRBV9; abundance: -; d_gene: -; j_gene: TRBJ2-6
CDR3aa: CASSAFGLPTDTQYF; CDR3nt: TGTGCCAGCAGTGCTTTCGGACTACCCACAGATACGCAGTATTTT; v_gene: TRBV25-1; abundance: -; d_gene: -; j_gene: TRBJ2-3
CDR3aa: CASSRQGAPGNTIYF; CDR3nt: TGTGCCAGCAGTCGACAGGGAGCGCCTGGAAACACCATATATTTT; v_gene: TRBV6-1; abundance: -; d_gene: TRBD1; j_gene: TRBJ1-3
CDR3aa: CASRAPGGNTEAFF; CDR3nt: TGTGCCAGCAGGGCTCCGGGGGGGAACACTGAAGCTTTCTTT; v_gene: TRBV6-5; abundance: -; d_gene: -; j_gene: TRBJ1-1
CDR3aa: CASSLGRGNTGNTIYF; CDR3nt: TGTGCCAGCAGCTTGGGGCGGGGCAACACTGGAAACACCATATATTTT; v_gene: TRBV5-4; abundance: -; d_gene: -; j_gene: TRBJ1-3
CDR3aa: CAWSVTGTGGRETQYF; CDR3nt: TGTGCCTGGAGTGTAACCGGGACAGGGGGCCGAGAGACCCAGTACTTC; v_gene: TRBV30; abundance: -; d_gene: TRBD1; j_gene: TRBJ2-5
CDR3aa: CASTSRGLSYEQYF; CDR3nt: TGTGCCAGCACCAGCAGGGGCCTCTCCTACGAGCAGTACTTC; v_gene: TRBV5-6; abundance: -; d_gene: -; j_gene: TRBJ2-7
CDR3aa: CASSLSGTLKVNEQFF; CDR3nt: TGTGCCAGCAGCCTTAGCGGGACCCTGAAGGTCAATGAGCAGTTCTTC; v_gene: TRBV2; abundance: -; d_gene: TRBD2; j_gene: TRBJ2-1
CDR3aa: CAISEYSYLTYNEQFF; CDR3nt: TGTGCCATCAGTGAGTACAGCTATTTAACCTACAATGAGCAGTTCTTC; v_gene: TRBV10-3; abundance: -; d_gene: -; j_gene: TRBJ2-1
CDR3aa: CASSLAYELAGEYTGELFF; CDR3nt: TGCGCCAGCAGCTTGGCCTATGAGCTAGCGGGAGAGTACACCGGGGAGCTGTTTTTT; v_gene: TRBV5-1; abundance: -; d_gene: TRBD2; j_gene: TRBJ2-2
CDR3aa: CATKRSSPLHF; CDR3nt: TGTGCCACCAAACGGAGTTCACCCCTCCACTTT; v_gene: TRBV28; abundance: -; d_gene: -; j_gene: TRBJ1-6
CDR3aa: CASRSGLSSVEQFF; CDR3nt: TGTGCCAGCAGATCCGGCCTCTCTAGCGTTGAGCAGTTCTTC; v_gene: TRBV6-5; abundance: -; d_gene: -; j_gene: TRBJ2-1
CDR3aa: CASSEPPGFAGANVLTF; CDR3nt: TGTGCCAGCAGTGAACCCCCAGGGTTCGCTGGGGCCAACGTCCTGACTTTC; v_gene: TRBV6-1; abundance: -; d_gene: -; j_gene: TRBJ2-6
CDR3aa: CASSPKRDPNTEAFF; CDR3nt: TGTGCCAGCAGCCCGAAGAGGGACCCGAACACTGAAGCTTTCTTT; v_gene: TRBV5-4; abundance: few; d_gene: -; j_gene: TRBJ1-1
CDR3aa: CAWSQGVSYEQYF; CDR3nt: TGTGCCTGGAGCCAGGGGGTCTCCTACGAGCAGTACTTC; v_gene: TRBV30; abundance: once; d_gene: TRBD1; j_gene: TRBJ2-7
CDR3aa: CASSLVPPSLYGYTF; CDR3nt: TGTGCCAGCAGTTTAGTTCCCCCTAGCCTCTATGGCTACACCTTC; v_gene: TRBV28; abundance: -; d_gene: -; j_gene: TRBJ1-2
CDR3aa: CATTVSSKSEKLFF; CDR3nt: TGTGCCACCACCGTATCAAGTAAAAGCGAAAAACTGTTTTTT; v_gene: TRBV28; abundance: -; d_gene: -; j_gene: TRBJ1-4
CDR3aa: CASSEGTGGHYGYTF; CDR3nt: TGTGCCAGCAGCGAGGGGACAGGGGGGCACTATGGCTACACCTTC; v_gene: TRBV9; abundance: -; d_gene: TRBD1; j_gene: TRBJ1-2
CDR3aa: CASSVQGRGTEAFF; CDR3nt: TGTGCCAGCAGTGTACAGGGGCGAGGAACTGAAGCTTTCTTT; v_gene: TRBV25-1; abundance: -; d_gene: TRBD1; j_gene: TRBJ1-1
CDR3aa: CAWNARSSPLHF; CDR3nt: TGTGCCTGGAATGCAAGAAGTTCACCCCTCCACTTT; v_gene: TRBV30; abundance: -; d_gene: -; j_gene: TRBJ1-6
CDR3aa: CSVESHSHGYTF; CDR3nt: TGCAGCGTTGAGAGCCACAGCCATGGCTACACCTTC; v_gene: TRBV29-1; abundance: -; d_gene: -; j_gene: TRBJ1-2
CDR3aa: CASSSGQGDHEQYF; CDR3nt: TGTGCCAGCAGTTCGGGACAGGGGGACCACGAGCAGTACTTC; v_gene: TRBV28; abundance: once; d_gene: TRBD1; j_gene: TRBJ2-7
CDR3aa: CASSRTGPLGEQYF; CDR3nt: TGTGCCAGCAGTCGGACGGGGCCCCTGGGGGAGCAGTACTTC; v_gene: TRBV28; abundance: -; d_gene: -; j_gene: TRBJ2-7
CDR3aa: CASSAATGGFYNEQFF; CDR3nt: TGTGCCAGCAGTGCTGCGACAGGGGGCTTCTACAATGAGCAGTTCTTC; v_gene: TRBV25-1; abundance: -; d_gene: TRBD1; j_gene: TRBJ2-1
CDR3aa: CASRRGAGGRDEQFF; CDR3nt: TGTGCCAGCAGGAGGGGGGCAGGGGGGAGGGATGAGCAGTTCTTC; v_gene: TRBV6-1; abundance: -; d_gene: -; j_gene: TRBJ2-1